This T cell receptor (beta chain) originates from a study of cytomegalovirus exposure and HLA in healthy donors. Study background: A subsequent analysis stated that the approximately 110 validation repertoires were run on the same platform as the approximately 660 first-cohort repertoires. Broader study findings: Three CMV-associated chains proved CMV antigen-specific in vitro. Altogether, more than 150 TCR beta chains were recorded as cytomegalovirus-associated.

CDR1 KGHSH and CDR2 LQKENI come from the germline V gene. Germline trimming cut 3 bases from V and 5 bases from J; bases unmatched to any gene: 7. The CDR3 spans 15 residues. As concerns this clone: Its antigen is undetermined.

Assay used: immunoSEQ multiplex PCR; TCRdb lists only in-frame clones, some missing. Of hundreds of thousands of clones listed, about 87% were seen once; the top ten hold less than 3%. The receptor comes from a man between 18 and 35 years old in good health and CMV-seronegative. The genes are TRBV18 and TRBJ2-1; 7 positions agree with TRBD2. The sequenced sample was PBMCs. CDR3 residues: CASSPSQRGDNEQFF. The CDR3 DNA reads as TGTGCCAGCTCACCGAGCCAGCGGGGAGACAATGAGCAGTTCTTC.